The source of this TCR beta chain is a study of vaccination and CD4 T cells after COVID-19. Study-wide findings and caveats: Vaccine-specific clones numbering 304 of 307 showed spike mono-reactivity in convalescent patients.

Details on this clonotype: Its cognate antigen is unknown.

The treatment is: 10-day PBMC culture with coronavirus spike peptide pools or control peptides (ViraFEST assay). The Oncomine TCR Beta short-read assay was applied to DNA of cultured CD4+ T cells. TCRdb called the PCR reads again in MiXCR, with one record for every CDR3 protein. The sample lists fewer than 9,000 distinct CDR3 sequences, 57% seen once, with about 23% in the top ten. The clonotype was recovered from a human donor who had recovered from COVID-19. Sequenced input: CD4+ T cells from blood, cultured in vitro.

The CDR3 DNA reads as TGTGCCAGCAGTCCCGGGACTAGAGTCTCTATCAATGAGCAGTTCTTC. It codes for CASSPGTRVSINEQFF. The chain is built from TRBV6-1 and TRBJ2-1, with 8 bases that match TRBD2. In germline, CDR1 is MNHNS, CDR2 SASEGT. CDR3 length: 16 residues. With 5 bases clipped from V and 6 bases from J, the junction kept 12 bases outside the gene matches.